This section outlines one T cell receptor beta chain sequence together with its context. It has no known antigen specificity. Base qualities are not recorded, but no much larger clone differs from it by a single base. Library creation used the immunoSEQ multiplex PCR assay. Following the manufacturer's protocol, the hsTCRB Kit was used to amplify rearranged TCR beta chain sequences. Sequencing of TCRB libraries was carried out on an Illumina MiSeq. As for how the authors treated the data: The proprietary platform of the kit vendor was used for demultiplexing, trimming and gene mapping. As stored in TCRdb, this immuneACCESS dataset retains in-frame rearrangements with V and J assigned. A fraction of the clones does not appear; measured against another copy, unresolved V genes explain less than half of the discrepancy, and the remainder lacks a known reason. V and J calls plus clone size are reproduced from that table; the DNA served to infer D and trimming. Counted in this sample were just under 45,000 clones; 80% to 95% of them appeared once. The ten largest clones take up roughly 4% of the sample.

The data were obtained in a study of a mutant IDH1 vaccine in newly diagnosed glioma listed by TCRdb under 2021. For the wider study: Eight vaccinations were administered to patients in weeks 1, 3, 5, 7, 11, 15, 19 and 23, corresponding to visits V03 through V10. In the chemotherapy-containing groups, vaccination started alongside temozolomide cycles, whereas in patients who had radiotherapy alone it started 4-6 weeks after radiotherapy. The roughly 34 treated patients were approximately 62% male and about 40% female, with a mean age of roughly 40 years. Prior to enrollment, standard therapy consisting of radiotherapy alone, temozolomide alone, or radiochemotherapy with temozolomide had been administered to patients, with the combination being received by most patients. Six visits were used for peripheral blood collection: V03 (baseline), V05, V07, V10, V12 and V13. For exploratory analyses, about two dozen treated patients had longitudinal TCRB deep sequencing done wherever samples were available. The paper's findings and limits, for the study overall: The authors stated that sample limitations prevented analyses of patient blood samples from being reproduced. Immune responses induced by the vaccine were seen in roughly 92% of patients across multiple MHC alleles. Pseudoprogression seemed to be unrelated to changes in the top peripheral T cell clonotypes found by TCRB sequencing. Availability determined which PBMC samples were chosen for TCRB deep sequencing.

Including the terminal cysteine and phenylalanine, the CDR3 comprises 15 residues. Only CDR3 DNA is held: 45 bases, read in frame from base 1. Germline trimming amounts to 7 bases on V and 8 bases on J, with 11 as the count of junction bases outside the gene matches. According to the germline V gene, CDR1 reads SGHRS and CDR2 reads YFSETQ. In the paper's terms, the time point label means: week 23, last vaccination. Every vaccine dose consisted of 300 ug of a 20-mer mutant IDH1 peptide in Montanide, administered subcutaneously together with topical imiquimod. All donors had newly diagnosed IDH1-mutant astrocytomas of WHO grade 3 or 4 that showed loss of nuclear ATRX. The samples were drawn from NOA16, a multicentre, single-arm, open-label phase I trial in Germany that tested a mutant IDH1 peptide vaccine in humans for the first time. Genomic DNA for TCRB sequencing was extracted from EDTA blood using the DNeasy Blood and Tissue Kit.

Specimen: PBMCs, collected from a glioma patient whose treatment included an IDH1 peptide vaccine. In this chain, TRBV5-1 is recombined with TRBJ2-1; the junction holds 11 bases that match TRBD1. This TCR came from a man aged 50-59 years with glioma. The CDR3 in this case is CASRSRTGGRDEQFF. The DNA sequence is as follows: TGCGCCAGCCGTTCGCGGACAGGGGGCCGGGATGAGCAGTTCTTC.